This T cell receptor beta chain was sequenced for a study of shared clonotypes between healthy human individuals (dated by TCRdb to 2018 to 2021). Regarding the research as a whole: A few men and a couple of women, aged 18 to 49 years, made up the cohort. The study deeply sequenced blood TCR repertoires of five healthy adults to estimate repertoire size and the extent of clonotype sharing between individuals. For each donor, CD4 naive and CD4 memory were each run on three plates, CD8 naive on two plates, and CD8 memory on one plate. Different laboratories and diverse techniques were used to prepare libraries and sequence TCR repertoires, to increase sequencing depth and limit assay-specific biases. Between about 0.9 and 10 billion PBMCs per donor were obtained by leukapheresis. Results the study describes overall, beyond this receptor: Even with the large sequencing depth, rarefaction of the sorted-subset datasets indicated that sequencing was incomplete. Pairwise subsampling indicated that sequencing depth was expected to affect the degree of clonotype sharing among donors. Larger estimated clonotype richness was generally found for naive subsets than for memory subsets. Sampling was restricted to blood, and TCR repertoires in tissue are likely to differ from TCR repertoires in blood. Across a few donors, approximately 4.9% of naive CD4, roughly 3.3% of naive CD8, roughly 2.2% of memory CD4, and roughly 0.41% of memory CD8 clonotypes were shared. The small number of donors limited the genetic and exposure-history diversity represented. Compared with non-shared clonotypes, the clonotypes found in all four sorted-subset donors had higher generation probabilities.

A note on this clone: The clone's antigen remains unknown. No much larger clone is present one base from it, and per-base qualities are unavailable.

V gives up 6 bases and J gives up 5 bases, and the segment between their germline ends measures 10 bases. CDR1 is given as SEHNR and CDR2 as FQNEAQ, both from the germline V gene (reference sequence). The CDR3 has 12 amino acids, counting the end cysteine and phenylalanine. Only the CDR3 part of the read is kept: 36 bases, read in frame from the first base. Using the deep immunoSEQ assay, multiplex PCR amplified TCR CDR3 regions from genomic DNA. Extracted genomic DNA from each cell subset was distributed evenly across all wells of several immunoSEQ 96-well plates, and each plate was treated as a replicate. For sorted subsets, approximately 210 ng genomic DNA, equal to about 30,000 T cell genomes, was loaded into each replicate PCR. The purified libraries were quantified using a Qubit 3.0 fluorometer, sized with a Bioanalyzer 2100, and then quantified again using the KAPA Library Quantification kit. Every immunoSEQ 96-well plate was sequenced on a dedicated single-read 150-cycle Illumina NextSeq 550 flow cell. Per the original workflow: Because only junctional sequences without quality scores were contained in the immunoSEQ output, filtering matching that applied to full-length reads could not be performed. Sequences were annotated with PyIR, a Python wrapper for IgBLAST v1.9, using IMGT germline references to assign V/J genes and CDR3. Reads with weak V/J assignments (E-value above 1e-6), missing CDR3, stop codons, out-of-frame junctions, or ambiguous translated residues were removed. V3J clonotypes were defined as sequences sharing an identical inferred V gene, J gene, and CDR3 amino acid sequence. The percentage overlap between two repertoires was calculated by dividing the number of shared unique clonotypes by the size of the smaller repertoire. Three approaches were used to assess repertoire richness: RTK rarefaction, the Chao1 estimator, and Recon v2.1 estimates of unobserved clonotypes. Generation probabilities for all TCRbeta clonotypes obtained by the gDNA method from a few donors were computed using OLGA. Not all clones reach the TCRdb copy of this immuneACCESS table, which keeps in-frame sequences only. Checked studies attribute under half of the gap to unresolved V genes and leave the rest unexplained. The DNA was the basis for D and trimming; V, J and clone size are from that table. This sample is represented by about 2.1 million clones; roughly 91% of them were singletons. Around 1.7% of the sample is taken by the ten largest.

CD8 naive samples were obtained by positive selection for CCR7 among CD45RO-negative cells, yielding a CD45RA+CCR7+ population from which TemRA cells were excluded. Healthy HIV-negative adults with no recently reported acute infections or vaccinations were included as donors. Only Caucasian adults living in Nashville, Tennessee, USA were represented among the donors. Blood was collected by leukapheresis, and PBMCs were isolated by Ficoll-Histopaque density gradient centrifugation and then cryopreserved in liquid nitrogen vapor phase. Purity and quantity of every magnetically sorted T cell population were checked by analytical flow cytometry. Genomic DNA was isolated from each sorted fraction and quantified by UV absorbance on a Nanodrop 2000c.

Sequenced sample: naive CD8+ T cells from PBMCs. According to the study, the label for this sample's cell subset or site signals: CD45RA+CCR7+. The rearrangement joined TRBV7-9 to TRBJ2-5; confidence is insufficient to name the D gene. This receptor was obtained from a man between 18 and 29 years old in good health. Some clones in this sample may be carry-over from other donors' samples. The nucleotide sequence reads TGTGCCAGCAGACGTCCATCCGAGACCCAGTACTTC. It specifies CASRRPSETQYF.